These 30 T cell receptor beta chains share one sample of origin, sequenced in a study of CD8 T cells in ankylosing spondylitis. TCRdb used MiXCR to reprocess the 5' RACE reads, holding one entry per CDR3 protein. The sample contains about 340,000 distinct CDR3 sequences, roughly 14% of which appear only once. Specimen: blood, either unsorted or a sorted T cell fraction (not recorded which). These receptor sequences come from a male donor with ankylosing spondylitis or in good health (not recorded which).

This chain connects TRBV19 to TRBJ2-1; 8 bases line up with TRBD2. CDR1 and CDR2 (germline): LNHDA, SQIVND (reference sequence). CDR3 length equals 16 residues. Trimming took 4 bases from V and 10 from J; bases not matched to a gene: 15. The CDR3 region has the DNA TGTGCCAGTAGTACCGGAGGGACTAGGGGCGTTGGCGAGCAGTTCTTC. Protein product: CASSTGGTRGVGEQFF.

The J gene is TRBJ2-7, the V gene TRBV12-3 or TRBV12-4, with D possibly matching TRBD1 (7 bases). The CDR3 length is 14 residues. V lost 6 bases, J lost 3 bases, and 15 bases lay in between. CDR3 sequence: CASRPRDSYYEQYF. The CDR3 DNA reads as TGTGCCAGCAGGCCGCGGGACAGCTACTACGAGCAGTACTTC.

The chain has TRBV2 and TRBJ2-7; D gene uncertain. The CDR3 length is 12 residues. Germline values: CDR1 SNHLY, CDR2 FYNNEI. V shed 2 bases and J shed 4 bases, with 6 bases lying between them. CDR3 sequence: CASSEQYYEQYF. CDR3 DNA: TGTGCCAGCAGTGAACAGTATTACGAGCAGTACTTC.

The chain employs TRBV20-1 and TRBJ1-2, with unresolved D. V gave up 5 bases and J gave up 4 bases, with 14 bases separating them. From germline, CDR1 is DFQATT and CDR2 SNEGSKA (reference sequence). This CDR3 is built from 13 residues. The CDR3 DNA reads TGCAGTGCTGCGGGTGGTTTTGGCTATGGCTACACCTTC. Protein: CSAAGGFGYGYTF.

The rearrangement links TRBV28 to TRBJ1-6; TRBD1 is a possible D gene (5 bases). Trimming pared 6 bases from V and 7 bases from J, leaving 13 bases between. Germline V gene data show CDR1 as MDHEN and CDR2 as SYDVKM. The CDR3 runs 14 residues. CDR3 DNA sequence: TGTGCCAGCAGCCTCGGGACGGTGAATTCACCCCTCCACTTT. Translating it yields CASSLGTVNSPLHF. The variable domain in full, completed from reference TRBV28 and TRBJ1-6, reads DVKVTQSSRYLVKRTGEKVFLECVQDMDHENMFWYRQDPGLGLRLIYFSYDVKMKEKGDIPEGYSVSREKKERFSLILESASTNQTSMYLCASSLGTVNSPLHFGNGTRLTVT.

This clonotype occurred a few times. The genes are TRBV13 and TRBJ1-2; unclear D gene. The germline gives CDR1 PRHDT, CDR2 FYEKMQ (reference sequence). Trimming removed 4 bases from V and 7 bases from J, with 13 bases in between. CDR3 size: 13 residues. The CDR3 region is CASSSYEIGGYTF. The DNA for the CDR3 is TGTGCCAGCAGCTCGTACGAAATTGGTGGCTACACCTTC.

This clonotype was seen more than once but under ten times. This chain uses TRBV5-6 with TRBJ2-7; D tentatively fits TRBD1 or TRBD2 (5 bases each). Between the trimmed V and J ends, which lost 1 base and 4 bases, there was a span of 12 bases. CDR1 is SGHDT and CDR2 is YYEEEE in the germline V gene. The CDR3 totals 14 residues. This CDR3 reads CASSLPKGEYEQYF. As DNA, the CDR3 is TGTGCCAGCAGCTTGCCGAAAGGGGAGTACGAGCAGTACTTC.

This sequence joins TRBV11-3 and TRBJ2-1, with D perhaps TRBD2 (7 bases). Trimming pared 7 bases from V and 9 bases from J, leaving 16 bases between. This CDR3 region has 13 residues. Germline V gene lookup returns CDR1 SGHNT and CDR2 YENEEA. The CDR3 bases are TGTGCCAGCAACCCGGGGGGCAGCACTGAGCAGTTCTTC. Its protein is CASNPGGSTEQFF.

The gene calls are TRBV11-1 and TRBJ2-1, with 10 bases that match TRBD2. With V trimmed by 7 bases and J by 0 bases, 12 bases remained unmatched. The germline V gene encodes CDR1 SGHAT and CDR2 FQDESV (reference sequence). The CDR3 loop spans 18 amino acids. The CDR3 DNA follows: TGTGCCAGCACCAGACCTGGACTAGCGGCCAGCTCCTACAATGAGCAGTTCTTC. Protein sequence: CASTRPGLAASSYNEQFF. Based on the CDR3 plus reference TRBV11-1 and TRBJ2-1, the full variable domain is EAEVAQSPRYKITEKSQAVAFWCDPISGHATLYWYRQILGQGPELLVQFQDESVVDDSQLPKDRFSAERLKGVDSTLKIQPAELGDSAMYLCASTRPGLAASSYNEQFFGPGTRLTVL.

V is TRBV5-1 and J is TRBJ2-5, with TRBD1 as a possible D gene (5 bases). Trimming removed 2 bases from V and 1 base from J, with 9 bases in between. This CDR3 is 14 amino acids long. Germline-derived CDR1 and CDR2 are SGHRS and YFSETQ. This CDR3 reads CASSFTGLQETQYF. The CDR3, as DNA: TGCGCCAGCAGCTTCACAGGCCTCCAAGAGACCCAGTACTTC.

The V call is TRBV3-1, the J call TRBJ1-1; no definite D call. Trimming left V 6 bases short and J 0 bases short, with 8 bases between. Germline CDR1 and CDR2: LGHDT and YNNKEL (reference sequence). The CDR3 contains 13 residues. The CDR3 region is CASSQPLNTEAFF. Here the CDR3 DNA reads TGTGCCAGCAGTCAACCGCTGAACACTGAAGCTTTCTTT.

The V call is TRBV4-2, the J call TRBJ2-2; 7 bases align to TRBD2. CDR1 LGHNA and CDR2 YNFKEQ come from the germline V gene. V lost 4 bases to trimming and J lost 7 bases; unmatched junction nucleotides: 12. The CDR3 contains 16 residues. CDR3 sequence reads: CASSPWGSGENGELFF. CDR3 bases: TGTGCCAGCAGCCCCTGGGGGAGCGGGGAGAACGGGGAGCTGTTTTTT.

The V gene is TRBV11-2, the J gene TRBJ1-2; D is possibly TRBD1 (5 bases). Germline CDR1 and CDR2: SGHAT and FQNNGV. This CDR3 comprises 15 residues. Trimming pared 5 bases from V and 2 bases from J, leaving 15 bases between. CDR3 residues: CASSPPTRGNYGYTF. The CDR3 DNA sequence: TGTGCCAGCAGCCCACCCACACGGGGGAACTATGGCTACACCTTC.

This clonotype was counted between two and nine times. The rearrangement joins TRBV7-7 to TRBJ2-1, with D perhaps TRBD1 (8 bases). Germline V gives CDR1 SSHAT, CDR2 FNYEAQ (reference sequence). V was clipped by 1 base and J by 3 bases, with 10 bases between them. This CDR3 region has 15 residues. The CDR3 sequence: CASSLDRGGYNEQFF. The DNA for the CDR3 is TGTGCCAGCAGCTTAGACAGGGGGGGCTACAATGAGCAGTTCTTC.

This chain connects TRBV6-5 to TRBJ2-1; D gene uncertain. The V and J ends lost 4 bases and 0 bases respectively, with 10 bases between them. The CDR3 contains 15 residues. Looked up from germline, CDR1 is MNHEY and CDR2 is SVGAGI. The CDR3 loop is CASSSRGDSYNEQFF. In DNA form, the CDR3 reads TGTGCCAGCAGTTCCCGCGGTGACTCCTACAATGAGCAGTTCTTC.

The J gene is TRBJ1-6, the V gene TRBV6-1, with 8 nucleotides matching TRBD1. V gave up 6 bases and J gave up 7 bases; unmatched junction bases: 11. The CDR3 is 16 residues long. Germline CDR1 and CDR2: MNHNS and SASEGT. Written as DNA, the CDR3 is TGTGCCAGCAGACCGGAGGGGACAGGTCCGAATTCACCCCTCCACTTT. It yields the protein CASRPEGTGPNSPLHF.

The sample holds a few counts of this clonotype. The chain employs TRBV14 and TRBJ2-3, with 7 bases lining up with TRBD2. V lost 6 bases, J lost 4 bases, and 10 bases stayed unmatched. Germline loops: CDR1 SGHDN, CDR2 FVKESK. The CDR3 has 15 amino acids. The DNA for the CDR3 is TGTGCCAGCAGACGCAGCGGGAAATCCCCAGATACGCAGTATTTT. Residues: CASRRSGKSPDTQYF. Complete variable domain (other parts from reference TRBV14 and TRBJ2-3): EAGVTQFPSHSVIEKGQTVTLRCDPISGHDNLYWYRRVMGKEIKFLLHFVKESKQDESGMPNNRFLAERTGGTYSTLKVQPAELEDSGVYFCASRRSGKSPDTQYFGPGTRLTVL.

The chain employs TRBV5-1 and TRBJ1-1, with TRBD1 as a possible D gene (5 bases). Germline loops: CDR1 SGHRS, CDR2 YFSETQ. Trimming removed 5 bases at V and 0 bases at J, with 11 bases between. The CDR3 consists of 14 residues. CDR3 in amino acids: CASSYRTMNTEAFF. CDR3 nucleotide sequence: TGCGCCAGCAGTTACAGGACTATGAACACTGAAGCTTTCTTT.

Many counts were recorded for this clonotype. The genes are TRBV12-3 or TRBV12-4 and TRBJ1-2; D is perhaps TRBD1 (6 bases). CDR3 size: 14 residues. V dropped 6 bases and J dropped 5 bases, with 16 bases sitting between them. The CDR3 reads CASRPTRGGYGYTF. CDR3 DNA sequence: TGTGCCAGCAGGCCAACCAGGGGCGGATATGGCTACACCTTC.

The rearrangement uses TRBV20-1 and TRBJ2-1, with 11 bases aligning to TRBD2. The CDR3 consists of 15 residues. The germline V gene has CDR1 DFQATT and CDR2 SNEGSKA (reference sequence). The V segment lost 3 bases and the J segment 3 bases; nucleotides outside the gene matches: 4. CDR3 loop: CSARATSGIYNEQFF. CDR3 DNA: TGCAGTGCTAGGGCGACTAGCGGGATCTACAATGAGCAGTTCTTC.

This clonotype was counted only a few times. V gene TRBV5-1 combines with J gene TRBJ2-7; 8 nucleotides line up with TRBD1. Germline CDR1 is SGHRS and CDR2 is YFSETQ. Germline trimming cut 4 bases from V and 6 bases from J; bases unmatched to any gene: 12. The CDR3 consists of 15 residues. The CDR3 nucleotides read TGCGCCAGCAGCCACGGACAGGGACTGATGGGCGAGCAGTACTTC. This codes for CASSHGQGLMGEQYF.

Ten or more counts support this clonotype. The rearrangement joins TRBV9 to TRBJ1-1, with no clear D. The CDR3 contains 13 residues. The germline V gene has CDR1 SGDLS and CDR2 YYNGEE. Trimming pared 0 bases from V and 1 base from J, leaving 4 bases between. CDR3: CASSVEGNTEAFF. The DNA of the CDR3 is TGTGCCAGCAGCGTAGAAGGGAACACTGAAGCTTTCTTT.

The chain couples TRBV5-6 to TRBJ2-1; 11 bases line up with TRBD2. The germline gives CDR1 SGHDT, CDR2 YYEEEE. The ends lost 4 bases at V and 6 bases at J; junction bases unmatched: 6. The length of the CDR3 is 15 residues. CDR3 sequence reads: CASSLIAGGINEQFF. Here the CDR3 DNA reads TGTGCCAGCAGCCTAATAGCGGGGGGGATCAATGAGCAGTTCTTC.

The CDR3 DNA sequence: TGTGCCAGCAGTGAATTAGCAGGGTCCGGTGAAAAACTGTTTTTT. This gives the protein CASSELAGSGEKLFF. This rearrangement joins TRBV25-1 to TRBJ1-4, with D possibly being TRBD1 (5 bases). Trimming removed 1 base from V and 7 bases from J, with 13 bases in between. This CDR3 spans 15 amino acids. CDR1 is MGHDK, CDR2 SYGVNS, per germline.

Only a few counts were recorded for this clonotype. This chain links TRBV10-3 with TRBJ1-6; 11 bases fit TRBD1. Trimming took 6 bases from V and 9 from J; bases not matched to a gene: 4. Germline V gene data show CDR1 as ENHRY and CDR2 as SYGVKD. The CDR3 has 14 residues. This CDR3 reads CAISRDRGGSPLHF. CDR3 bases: TGTGCCATCAGCCGGGACAGGGGGGGTTCACCCCTCCACTTT.

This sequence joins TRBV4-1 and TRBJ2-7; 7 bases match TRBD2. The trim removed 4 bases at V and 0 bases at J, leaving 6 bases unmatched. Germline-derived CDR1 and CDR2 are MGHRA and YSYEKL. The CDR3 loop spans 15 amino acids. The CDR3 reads CASSPTWDYSYEQYF. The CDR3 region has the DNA TGCGCCAGCAGCCCGACCTGGGACTACTCCTACGAGCAGTACTTC.

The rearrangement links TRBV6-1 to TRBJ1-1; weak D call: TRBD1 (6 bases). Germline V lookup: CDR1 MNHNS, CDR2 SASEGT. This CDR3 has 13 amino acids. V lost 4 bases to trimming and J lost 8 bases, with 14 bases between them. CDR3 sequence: CASSGSRGLEAFF. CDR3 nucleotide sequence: TGTGCCAGCAGTGGGTCCAGGGGACTAGAAGCTTTCTTT.

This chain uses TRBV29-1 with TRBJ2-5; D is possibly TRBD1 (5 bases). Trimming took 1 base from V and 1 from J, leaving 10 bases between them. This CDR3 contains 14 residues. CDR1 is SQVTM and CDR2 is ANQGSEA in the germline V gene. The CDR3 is CSVEGGPSQETQYF. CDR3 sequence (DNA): TGCAGCGTTGAAGGGGGCCCATCCCAAGAGACCCAGTACTTC.

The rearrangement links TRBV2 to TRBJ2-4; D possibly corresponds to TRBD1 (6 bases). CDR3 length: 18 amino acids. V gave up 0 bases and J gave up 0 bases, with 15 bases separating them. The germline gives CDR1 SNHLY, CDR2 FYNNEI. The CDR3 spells CASSEAVDQGIAKNIQYF. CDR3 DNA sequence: TGTGCCAGCAGTGAAGCGGTTGATCAGGGGATAGCCAAAAACATTCAGTACTTC.

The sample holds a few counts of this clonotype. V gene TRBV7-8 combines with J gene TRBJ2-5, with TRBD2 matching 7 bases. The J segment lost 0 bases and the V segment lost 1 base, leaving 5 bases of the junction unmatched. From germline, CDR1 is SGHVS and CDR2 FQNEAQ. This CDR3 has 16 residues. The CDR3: CASSLDGTTYQETQYF. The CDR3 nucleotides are TGTGCCAGCAGCTTAGATGGGACTACGTACCAAGAGACCCAGTACTTC. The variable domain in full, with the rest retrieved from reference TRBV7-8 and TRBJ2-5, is GAGVSQSPRYKVAKRGQDVALRCDPISGHVSLFWYQQALGQGPEFLTYFQNEAQLDKSGLPSDRFFAERPEGSVSTLKIQRTQQEDSAVYLCASSLDGTTYQETQYFGPGTRLLVL.